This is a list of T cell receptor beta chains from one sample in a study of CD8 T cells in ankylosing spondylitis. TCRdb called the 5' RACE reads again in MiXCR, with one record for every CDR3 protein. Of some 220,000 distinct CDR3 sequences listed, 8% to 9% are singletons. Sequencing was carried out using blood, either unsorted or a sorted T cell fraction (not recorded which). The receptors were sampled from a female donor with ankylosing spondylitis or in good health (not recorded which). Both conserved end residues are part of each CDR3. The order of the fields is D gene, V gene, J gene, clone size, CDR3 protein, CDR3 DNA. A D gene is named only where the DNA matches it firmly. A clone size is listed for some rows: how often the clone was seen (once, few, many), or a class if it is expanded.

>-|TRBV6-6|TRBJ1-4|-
CASSSGGGEKLFF
TGTGCCAGCAGTTCGGGGGGGGGGGAAAAACTGTTTTTT
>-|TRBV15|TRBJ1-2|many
CATSREAGYGYTF
TGTGCCACCAGCAGAGAGGCAGGTTATGGCTACACCTTC
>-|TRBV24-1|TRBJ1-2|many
CATSDLDADGYTF
TGTGCCACCAGTGATTTGGATGCGGATGGCTACACCTTC
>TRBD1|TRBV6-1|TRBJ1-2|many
CASSETDRGYGYTF
TGTGCCAGCAGTGAAACGGACAGGGGGTACGGCTACACCTTC
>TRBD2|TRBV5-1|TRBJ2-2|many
CASSSRSGTENTGELFF
TGCGCCAGCAGCTCTAGGAGCGGGACTGAGAACACCGGGGAGCTGTTTTTT
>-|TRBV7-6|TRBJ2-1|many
CASSLATGEQFF
TGTGCCAGCAGCCTCGCGACCGGTGAGCAGTTCTTC
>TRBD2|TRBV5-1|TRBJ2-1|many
CASSLRVGGRAGYNEQFF
TGCGCCAGCAGCTTGAGAGTCGGCGGGAGGGCGGGCTACAATGAGCAGTTCTTC
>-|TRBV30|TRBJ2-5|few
CAWTGTTRETQYF
TGTGCCTGGACCGGGACCACGAGGGAGACCCAGTACTTC
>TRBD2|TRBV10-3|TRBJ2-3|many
CAISEGVAGDTDTQYF
TGTGCCATCAGTGAAGGGGTAGCGGGAGACACAGATACGCAGTATTTT
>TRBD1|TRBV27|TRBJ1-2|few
CASSFSAGGARGYTF
TGTGCCAGCAGTTTCTCGGCAGGGGGCGCGAGGGGCTACACCTTC
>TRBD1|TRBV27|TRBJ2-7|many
CASSLYPGQSYEQYF
TGTGCCAGCAGTTTATACCCGGGACAGTCCTACGAGCAGTACTTC
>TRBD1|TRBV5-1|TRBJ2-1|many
CASSSGQGILNEQFF
TGCGCCAGCAGCTCCGGACAGGGGATTCTGAATGAGCAGTTCTTC
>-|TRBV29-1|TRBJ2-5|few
CSVEKGVQETQYF
TGCAGCGTTGAGAAAGGAGTCCAAGAGACCCAGTACTTC
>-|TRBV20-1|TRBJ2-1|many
CSAGRRNEQFF
TGCAGTGCCGGACGACGTAATGAGCAGTTCTTC
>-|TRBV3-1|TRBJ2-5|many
CASSQDPDKETQYF
TGTGCCAGCAGCCAAGACCCAGATAAAGAGACCCAGTACTTC
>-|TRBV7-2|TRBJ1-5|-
CASSPRGGGDQPQHF
TGTGCCAGCAGCCCCCGTGGTGGGGGAGATCAGCCCCAGCATTTT
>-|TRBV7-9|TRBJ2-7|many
CAYGAYEQYF
TGTGCCTACGGGGCCTACGAGCAGTACTTC
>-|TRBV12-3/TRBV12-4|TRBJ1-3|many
CASRRHSSGNTIYF
TGTGCCAGCCGAAGGCACAGCTCTGGAAACACCATATATTTT
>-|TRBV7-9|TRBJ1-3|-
CASSLFRQTGNTIYF
TGTGCCAGCAGCTTATTCCGACAGACTGGAAACACCATATATTTT
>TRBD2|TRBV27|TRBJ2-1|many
CTSSLPGLVNNEQFF
TGCACCAGCAGTTTACCGGGACTAGTGAACAATGAGCAGTTCTTC
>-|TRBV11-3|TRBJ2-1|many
CASSFLGSYNEQFF
TGTGCCAGCAGCTTTCTAGGGTCCTACAATGAGCAGTTCTTC
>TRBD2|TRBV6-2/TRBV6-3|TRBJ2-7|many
CASSPILYAGDYEQYF
TGTGCCAGCAGTCCCATCCTATACGCGGGAGACTACGAGCAGTACTTC
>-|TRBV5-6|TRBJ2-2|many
CASSSRAELFF
TGTGCCAGCAGCTCCCGGGCCGAGCTGTTTTTT
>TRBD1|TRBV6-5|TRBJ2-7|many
CASSYSTGQAYEQYF
TGTGCCAGCAGTTACTCGACGGGACAGGCCTACGAGCAGTACTTC
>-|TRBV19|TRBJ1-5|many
CASKPGRGTGQPQHF
TGTGCCAGTAAACCCGGGAGGGGTACTGGGCAGCCCCAGCATTTT
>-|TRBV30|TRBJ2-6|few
CAWSVLEGTLLTRANVLTF
TGTGCCTGGAGTGTCCTAGAGGGGACATTGCTCACCAGGGCCAACGTCCTGACTTTC
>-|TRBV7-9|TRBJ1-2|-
CASSRSPSGGSGYTF
TGTGCCAGCAGTAGGTCCCCGTCGGGGGGAAGTGGCTACACCTTC
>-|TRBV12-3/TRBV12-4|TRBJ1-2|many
CASSRDKGGYTF
TGTGCCAGCAGCCGGGACAAAGGTGGCTACACCTTC
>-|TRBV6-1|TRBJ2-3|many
CASRTPGSTDTQYF
TGTGCCAGCAGAACCCCGGGATCCACAGATACGCAGTATTTT
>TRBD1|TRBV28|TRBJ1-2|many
CASSFRGRRGYTF
TGTGCCAGCAGTTTCAGGGGGCGTAGGGGCTACACCTTC
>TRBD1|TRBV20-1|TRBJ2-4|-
CSARGTGSRVNIQYF
TGCAGTGCTAGGGGGACAGGGAGTAGGGTAAACATTCAGTACTTC
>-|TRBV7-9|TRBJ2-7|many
CASSTAHYEQYF
TGTGCCAGCAGCACGGCCCACTACGAGCAGTACTTC
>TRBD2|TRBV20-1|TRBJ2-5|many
CSAGRLAGEGETQYF
TGCAGTGCTGGACGACTAGCGGGAGAGGGAGAGACCCAGTACTTC
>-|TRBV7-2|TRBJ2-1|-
CASSLIGGDEQFF
TGTGCCAGCAGCTTAATAGGTGGCGATGAGCAGTTCTTC
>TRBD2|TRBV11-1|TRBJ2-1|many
CASSPLAAPYNEQFF
TGTGCCAGCAGCCCACTAGCGGCTCCCTACAATGAGCAGTTCTTC
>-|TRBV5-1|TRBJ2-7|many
CASTHGGSFYEQYF
TGCGCCAGCACCCATGGGGGGTCCTTCTACGAGCAGTACTTC
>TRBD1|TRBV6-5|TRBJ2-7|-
CASSYRHRGYEQNF
TGTGCCAGCAGTTATCGGCACAGGGGTTACGAGCAGAACTTT
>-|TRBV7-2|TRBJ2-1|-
CASTVGIYNEQFF
TGTGCCAGCACTGTCGGGATTTACAATGAGCAGTTCTTC
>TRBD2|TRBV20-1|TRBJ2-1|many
CSAIVAGGRYNEQFF
TGCAGTGCTATAGTAGCGGGAGGTCGCTACAATGAGCAGTTCTTC
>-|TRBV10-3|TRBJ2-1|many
CAISEITGLADRPYNEQFF
TGTGCCATCAGTGAGATCACAGGGCTAGCGGATCGACCCTACAATGAGCAGTTCTTC
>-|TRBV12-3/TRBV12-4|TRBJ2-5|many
CASRTGQETQYF
TGTGCCAGCAGGACAGGCCAAGAGACCCAGTACTTC
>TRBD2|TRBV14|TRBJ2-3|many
CASSPTLAGITDTQYF
TGTGCCAGCAGCCCCACCCTAGCGGGCATCACAGATACGCAGTATTTT
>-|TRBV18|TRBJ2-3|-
CASSPSAQPDTQYF
TGTGCCAGCTCACCGTCCGCTCAGCCAGATACGCAGTATTTT
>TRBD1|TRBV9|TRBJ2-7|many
CASSARQGTDEQYF
TGTGCCAGCAGCGCCCGACAGGGTACCGACGAGCAGTACTTC
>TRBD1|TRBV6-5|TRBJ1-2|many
CASRTRTGDYGYTF
TGTGCCAGCAGAACTCGTACAGGGGACTATGGCTACACCTTC
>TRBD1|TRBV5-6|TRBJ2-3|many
CASSPGQSKDTQYF
TGTGCCAGCAGCCCGGGACAGTCGAAAGATACGCAGTATTTT
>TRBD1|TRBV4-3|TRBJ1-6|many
CASSQVQGLKSPLHF
TGCGCCAGCAGCCAAGTACAGGGGCTGAAGTCACCCCTCCACTTT